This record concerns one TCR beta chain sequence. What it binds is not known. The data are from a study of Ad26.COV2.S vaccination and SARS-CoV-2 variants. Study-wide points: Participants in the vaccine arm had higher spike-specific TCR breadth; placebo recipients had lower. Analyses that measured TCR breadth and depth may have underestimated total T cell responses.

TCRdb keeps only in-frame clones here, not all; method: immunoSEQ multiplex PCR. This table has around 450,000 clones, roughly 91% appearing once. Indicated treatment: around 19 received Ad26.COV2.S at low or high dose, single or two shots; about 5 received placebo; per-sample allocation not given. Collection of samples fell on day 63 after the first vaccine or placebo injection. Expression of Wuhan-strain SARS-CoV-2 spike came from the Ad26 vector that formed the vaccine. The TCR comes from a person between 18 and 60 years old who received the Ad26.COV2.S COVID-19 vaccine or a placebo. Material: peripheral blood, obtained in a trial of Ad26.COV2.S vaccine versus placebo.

CDR3 bases: TGTGCCTGGAGCAGTTCCCATAATTCACCCCTCCACTTT. Translation gives CAWSSSHNSPLHF. The chain employs TRBV30 and TRBJ1-6; D unclear. The CDR3 sequence is 13 residues long. Germline loops: CDR1 GTSNPN, CDR2 SVGIG (reference sequence). V was shortened by 3 bases and J by 5 bases, with 8 bases between the two germline ends. Filled out from reference TRBV30 and TRBJ1-6, the complete variable domain reads SQTIHQWPATLVQPVGSPLSLECTVEGTSNPNLYWYRQAAGRGLQLLFYSVGIGQISSEVPQNLSASRPQDRQFILSSKKLLLSDSGFYLCAWSSSHNSPLHFGNGTRLTVT.